This TCR beta chain was identified in a study of cytomegalovirus exposure and HLA in healthy donors. Overall study context: It was reported in a later analysis that the same platform had been used for the 110 or so validation repertoires as for the roughly 700 first-cohort repertoires.

Clones were read by immunoSEQ multiplex PCR, and TCRdb kept only the in-frame ones, dropping some. The sample yields 150,000 to 200,000 clones, about 82% seen once. The donors were members of the roughly 120-subject validation cohort (separate from the roughly 660-subject first cohort). To note about this clone: Its matching antigen is unknown. This specimen includes other DNA sequences encoding the same CDR3.

Study-level results: Rarity held for most TCR sequences, but there were some public TCRs that occurred in many donors.

The sequence came from a woman under 30 in good health and CMV-seronegative. The specimen sequenced was PBMCs.

The CDR3: CASSSSGGLNNEQFF. In DNA, the CDR3 is TGTGCCAGCAGCTCTAGCGGGGGCCTTAACAATGAGCAGTTCTTC. The V and J genes are TRBV7-3 and TRBJ2-1, with 10 bases that match TRBD2. The CDR3 runs 15 residues. Germline loops: CDR1 SGHTA, CDR2 FQGTGA. Losses at the gene ends were 4 bases for V and 5 bases for J; bases not matched to a gene: 5.